These 9 T cell receptor beta chains were sequenced from one sample in a study of cytomegalovirus exposure and HLA in healthy donors. This PCR relied on a set of 60 Vbeta primers and 13 Jbeta primers. Sequencing used immunoSEQ multiplex PCR; TCRdb keeps in-frame clones, though not all of them. The repertoire holds roughly 120,000 clones, with 60% to 85% as singletons. The sequencing sample was made of PBMCs. The receptors were gathered from a human donor in good health.

The chain couples TRBV4-2 to TRBJ2-3, with TRBD2 matching over 7 bases. Germline CDR1 and CDR2: LGHNA and YNFKEQ. Trimming took 5 bases from V and 0 from J; bases not matched to a gene: 8. The CDR3 spans 16 residues. The CDR3 region is CASSLGTIDSTDTQYF. CDR3 bases: TGTGCCAGCAGCTTGGGGACTATCGATAGCACAGATACGCAGTATTTT.

This rearrangement joins TRBV14 to TRBJ1-1; D perhaps matches TRBD1 (6 bases). The CDR3 length is 15 residues. Germline CDR1 reads SGHDN; CDR2 reads FVKESK. Trimming removed 4 bases from V and 4 bases from J, with 16 bases in between. The CDR3 spells CASSPHRVPITEAFF. The CDR3 DNA reads TGTGCCAGCAGCCCCCACAGGGTCCCGATCACTGAAGCTTTCTTT. Variable domain in full (rest from reference TRBV14 and TRBJ1-1): EAGVTQFPSHSVIEKGQTVTLRCDPISGHDNLYWYRRVMGKEIKFLLHFVKESKQDESGMPNNRFLAERTGGTYSTLKVQPAELEDSGVYFCASSPHRVPITEAFFGQGTRLTVV.

The CDR3 coding sequence is TGTGCCAGCAGCCGACACTACAGGGCTGGCTACACCTTC. Amino acids: CASSRHYRAGYTF. The V gene is TRBV14, the J gene TRBJ1-2; tentative D call: TRBD1 (6 bases). The CDR3 is made up of 13 amino acids. Germline CDR1 and CDR2: SGHDN and FVKESK. With 4 bases removed from V and 7 bases from J, the gap between germline ends came to 13 bases.

The genes are TRBV11-2 and TRBJ2-7; 7 bases align to TRBD1. The J segment lost 6 bases and the V segment lost 7 bases, leaving 9 bases of the junction unmatched. The CDR3 runs to 13 residues. Germline V CDR1 and CDR2: SGHAT, FQNNGV. In DNA, the CDR3 is TGTGCCAGCAACAACGACAGGGCGCGCGAGCAGTACTTC. The encoded protein is CASNNDRAREQYF.

This chain joins TRBV5-6 and TRBJ1-4; D gene ambiguous. From germline, CDR1 is SGHDT and CDR2 YYEEEE. The CDR3 is 12 residues long. Trimming pared 2 bases from V and 4 bases from J, leaving 3 bases between. CDR3 amino acids: CASSFFNEKLFF. The CDR3 nucleotides read TGTGCCAGCAGCTTCTTTAATGAAAAACTGTTTTTT. Full variable domain (outside the CDR3, taken from reference TRBV5-6 and TRBJ1-4): DAGVTQSPTHLIKTRGQQVTLRCSPKSGHDTVSWYQQALGQGPQFIFQYYEEEERQRGNFPDRFSGHQFPNYSSELNVNALLLGDSALYLCASSFFNEKLFFGSGTQLSVL.

V and J are TRBV5-4 and TRBJ1-5; weak D call: TRBD1 (6 bases). CDR3 length: 15 residues. V was clipped by 4 bases and J by 4 bases, with 15 bases between them. Germline CDR1 SGHNT, CDR2 YYREEE (reference sequence). CDR3 sequence: CASSRNYRENQPQHF. CDR3 in DNA: TGTGCCAGCAGCCGGAATTACAGGGAGAATCAGCCCCAGCATTTT.

The table lists this clone with a count of one. V usage is TRBV7-8 and J usage is TRBJ1-2; tentatively, D is TRBD1 (5 bases). Germline values: CDR1 SGHVS, CDR2 FQNEAQ. V was cut by 5 bases and J by 8 bases, with 18 bases left in between. The length of the CDR3 is 14 residues. CDR3 protein: CASSPSGIPKGYTF. As DNA, the CDR3 is TGTGCCAGCAGCCCCTCAGGGATACCGAAGGGCTACACCTTC.

The chain employs TRBV10-3 and TRBJ2-1, with 8 bases matching TRBD2. This CDR3 comprises 13 residues. Losses at the gene ends were 5 bases for V and 8 bases for J; bases not matched to a gene: 5. From germline, CDR1 is ENHRY and CDR2 SYGVKD. CDR3 region: CAISPGGMDEQFF. The CDR3, as DNA: TGTGCCATCAGTCCGGGGGGGATGGATGAGCAGTTCTTC.

The chain is built from TRBV5-1 and TRBJ2-2, with D possibly TRBD1 on 5 matching bases. This CDR3 has 17 residues. V was clipped by 0 bases and J by 7 bases, with 19 bases between them. Germline V gives CDR1 SGHRS, CDR2 YFSETQ. CDR3: CASSLGSRGRAHGELFF. CDR3 coding DNA: TGCGCCAGCAGCTTGGGGTCACGTGGCAGGGCTCACGGGGAGCTGTTTTTT.